This T cell receptor beta chain was found in a study of T cell responses to AZD1222 COVID-19 vaccine (TCRdb year 2021). Notes on the research overall: AZD1222 recipients whose second dose came at about 4 weeks and those whose second dose came at about 12 weeks were combined into one group, since spike-specific TCR depth and breadth did not differ between the two schedules. Trial participants were enrolled by age into subgroups of 18-55, 56-69 and 70-plus years, and around 150, 29 and 61 TCR-sequenced participants, respectively, were included in these subgroups. A total of 233 trial participants underwent TCR sequencing, of whom 207 had received two doses of AZD1222 and roughly 26 had received two doses of the MenACWY control vaccine.

Concerning this clone itself: It has no known antigen specificity. Per-base qualities were not stored, and no clone one base away is much larger.

The CDR3 spans 14 residues, from the cysteine through the phenylalanine. CDR3 DNA only is kept here, 42 bases in frame from base 1. V loses 4 bases at its end and J loses 12 bases; junction bases beyond the gene matches: 13. The germline V gene yields SGHRS for CDR1 and YFSETQ for CDR2. The CDR3 regions of human TCRbeta chains were subjected to immunosequencing. For the original study's pipeline: Repertoire TCRs were checked for matches against a reference library of SARS-CoV-2-specific TCRs that had been generated using the MIRA antigen-specificity platform. Breadth meant the fraction of unique TCRs that were SARS-CoV-2-associated, whereas depth meant the fraction of total T cells that were SARS-CoV-2-associated. Using the MIRA data, each spike-specific TCR was assigned both to the spike region to which the TCR was reactive and to a CD4 or CD8 class. Log10-transformed breadth and depth values were compared by one-way ANOVA with Sidak's multiple comparisons tests. Held by TCRdb, this immuneACCESS table contains in-frame sequences only and omits some clones. Under half of the omission traces to an unresolved V gene where checked; the cause of the rest is unknown. That table is the source of V, J and clone size, and D and trimming were worked out from the DNA. In all, the sample holds fewer than 140,000 clones, and around 90% of those were seen once. The ten largest clones capture 5% to 5.5% of the sample.

This specimen's time point label, per the study, means: baseline before first vaccination. Samples from vaccinated people were obtained from the UK trials COV001 and COV002, which included a single-blind randomized controlled phase 2/3 trial of AZD1222 (ChAdOx1 nCoV-19) in healthy adults. Trial participant PBMC samples were collected at day 0 and day 28 after the second dose for TCRbeta chain sequencing. What the authors observed across the whole study: No day 14 peak-response samples were available, so repertoires were characterized only after the peak T cell response. Conclusions about previously exposed vaccinees were limited because only six AZD1222 recipients were SARS-CoV-2 seropositive at baseline. After two AZD1222 doses, spike-specific TCR breadth and depth were significantly higher than at day 0 and than in MenACWY recipients. Participants were mostly white British and included more females than males, and it was suggested by the authors that clonal diversity may have been underestimated. The 56-69-year group was small, and its depth increase did not reach significance, likely because of low power. Reportedly, close to half of the unique spike-specific TCRs recognized epitopes lying outside the regions that are mutated in the B.1.351 and B.1.1.7 variants. The vaccine-associated CD4 TCRs covered the entire spike protein, and the dominant responses fell in regions 160-218 and 743-854.

The source was peripheral blood, collected on day 0 of AZD1222 vaccination. The sequence links TRBV5-1 to TRBJ2-1; 7 bases in between match TRBD2. This clonotype was obtained from an adult in good health. Here the CDR3 is given as CASSPPGLRVSQFF. The DNA is as follows: TGCGCCAGCAGCCCCCCGGGACTACGTGTTTCGCAGTTCTTC.